The TCR beta chain under discussion was sequenced for a study of T cell repertoires in cytomegalovirus infection. MiXCR, applied by TCRdb to the reads, yields one record per CDR3 protein. The sample yields tens of thousands of distinct CDR3 sequences, about a fifth seen once. Concerning this clonotype: As yet, its antigen is unknown.

The trim removed 5 bases at V and 3 bases at J, leaving 13 bases unmatched. This CDR3 contains 16 residues. The germline CDR1 and CDR2 sequences are SGHAT and FQNNGV. Sequenced here: CD8+ T cells from cultured PBMCs, sampled from culture after CMV antigen stimulation. The gene calls are TRBV11-2 and TRBJ2-7; 7 nucleotides agree with TRBD1. This clonotype was sampled from a human donor in good health (CMV status not recorded). Some clones in this sample may be carry-over from other donors' samples. The chain's CDR3 is CASSPDVEGAFYEQYF. CDR3 coding DNA: TGTGCCAGCAGCCCCGATGTCGAGGGGGCTTTCTACGAGCAGTACTTC.